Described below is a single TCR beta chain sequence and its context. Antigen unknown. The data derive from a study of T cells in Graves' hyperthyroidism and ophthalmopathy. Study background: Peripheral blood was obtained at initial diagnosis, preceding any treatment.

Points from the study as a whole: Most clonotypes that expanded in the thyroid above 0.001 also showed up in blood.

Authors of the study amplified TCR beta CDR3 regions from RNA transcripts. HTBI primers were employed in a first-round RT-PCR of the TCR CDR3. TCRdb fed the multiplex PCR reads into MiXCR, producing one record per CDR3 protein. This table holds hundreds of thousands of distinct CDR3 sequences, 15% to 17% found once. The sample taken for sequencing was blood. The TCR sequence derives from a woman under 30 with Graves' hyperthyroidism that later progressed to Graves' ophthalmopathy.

In nucleotides, the CDR3 is TGTGCCAGCAGCTTAGGGGAACGGGAAAAACTGTTTTTT. Its translation is CASSLGEREKLFF. The chain couples TRBV7-8 to TRBJ1-4; D not certain. The CDR3 is 13 amino acids. Germline-derived CDR1 and CDR2 are SGHVS and FQNEAQ. V dropped 1 base and J dropped 8 bases, with 8 bases sitting between them. Full variable domain (outside the CDR3, taken from reference TRBV7-8 and TRBJ1-4): GAGVSQSPRYKVAKRGQDVALRCDPISGHVSLFWYQQALGQGPEFLTYFQNEAQLDKSGLPSDRFFAERPEGSVSTLKIQRTQQEDSAVYLCASSLGEREKLFFGSGTQLSVL.